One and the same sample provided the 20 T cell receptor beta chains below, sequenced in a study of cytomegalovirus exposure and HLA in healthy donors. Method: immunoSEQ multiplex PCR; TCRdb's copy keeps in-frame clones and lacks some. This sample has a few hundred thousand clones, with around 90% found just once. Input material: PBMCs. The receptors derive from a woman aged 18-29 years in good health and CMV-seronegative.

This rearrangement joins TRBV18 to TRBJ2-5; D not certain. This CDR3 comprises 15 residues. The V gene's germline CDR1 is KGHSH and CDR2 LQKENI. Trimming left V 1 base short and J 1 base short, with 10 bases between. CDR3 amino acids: CASSPQTEVQETQYF. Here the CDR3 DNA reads TGTGCCAGCTCACCACAAACAGAAGTCCAAGAGACCCAGTACTTC.

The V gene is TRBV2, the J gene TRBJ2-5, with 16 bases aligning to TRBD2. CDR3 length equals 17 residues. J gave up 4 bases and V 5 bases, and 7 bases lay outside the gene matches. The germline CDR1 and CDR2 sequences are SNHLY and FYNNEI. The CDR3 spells CASSSGTSGGVSETQYF. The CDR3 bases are TGTGCCAGCAGTTCCGGGACTAGCGGGGGGGTTTCAGAGACCCAGTACTTC.

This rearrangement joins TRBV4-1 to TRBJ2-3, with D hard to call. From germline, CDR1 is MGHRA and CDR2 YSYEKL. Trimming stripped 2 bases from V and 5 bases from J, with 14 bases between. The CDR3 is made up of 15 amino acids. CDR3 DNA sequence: TGCGCCAGCAGCCAAACCGTCATGTTCGGAGATACGCAGTATTTT. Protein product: CASSQTVMFGDTQYF.

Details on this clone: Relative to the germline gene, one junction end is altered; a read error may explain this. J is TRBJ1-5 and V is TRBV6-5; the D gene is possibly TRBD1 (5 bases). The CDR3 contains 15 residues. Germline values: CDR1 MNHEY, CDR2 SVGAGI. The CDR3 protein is CASSVGGISDQPQHF. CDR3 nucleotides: TGTGCCAGCAGTGTGGGGGGGATTAGCGATCAGCCCCAGCATTTT.

The CDR3 DNA sequence: TGTGCCAGCAGTCTACGTCCCCTCTATGGCTACACCTTC. Protein sequence: CASSLRPLYGYTF. J is TRBJ1-2 and V is TRBV6-5; D remains ambiguous. The CDR3 contains 13 residues. Trimming cost V 5 bases and J 4 bases, with 11 bases left between them. CDR1 and CDR2 from the germline V gene are MNHEY and SVGAGI.

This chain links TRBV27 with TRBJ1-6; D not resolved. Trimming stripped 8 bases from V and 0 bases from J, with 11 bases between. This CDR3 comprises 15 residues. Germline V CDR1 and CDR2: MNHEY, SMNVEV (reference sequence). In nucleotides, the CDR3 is TGTGCCAGCGCCTTTTGGAGCTCCTATAATTCACCCCTCCACTTT. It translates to CASAFWSSYNSPLHF.

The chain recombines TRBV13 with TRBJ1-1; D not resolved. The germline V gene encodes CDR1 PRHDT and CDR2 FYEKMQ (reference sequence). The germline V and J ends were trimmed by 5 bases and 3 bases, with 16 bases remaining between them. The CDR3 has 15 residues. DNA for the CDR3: TGTGCCAGCAGCACCCCCGGGGAGAGGGACACTGAAGCTTTCTTT. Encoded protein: CASSTPGERDTEAFF.

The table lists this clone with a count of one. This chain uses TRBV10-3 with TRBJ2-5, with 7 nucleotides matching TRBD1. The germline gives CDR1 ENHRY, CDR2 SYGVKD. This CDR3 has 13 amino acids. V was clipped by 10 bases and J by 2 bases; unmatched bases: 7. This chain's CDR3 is CATNMGQQETQYF. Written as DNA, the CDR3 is TGTGCCACCAACATGGGACAGCAAGAGACCCAGTACTTC.

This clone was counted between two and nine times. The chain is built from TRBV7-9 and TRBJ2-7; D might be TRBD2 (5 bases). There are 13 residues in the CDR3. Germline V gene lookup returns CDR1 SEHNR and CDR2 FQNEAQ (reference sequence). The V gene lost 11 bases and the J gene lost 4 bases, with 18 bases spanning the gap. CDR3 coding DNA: TGTGCCGGGGAGTCTGAACAGCGTTACGAGCAGTACTTC. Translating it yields CAGESEQRYEQYF.

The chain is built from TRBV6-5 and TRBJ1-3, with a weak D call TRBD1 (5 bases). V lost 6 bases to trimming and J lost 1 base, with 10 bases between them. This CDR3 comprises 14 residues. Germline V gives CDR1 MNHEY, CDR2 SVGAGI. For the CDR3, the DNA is TGTGCCAGCAGGCATGACAGTTCTGGAAACACCATATATTTT. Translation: CASRHDSSGNTIYF.

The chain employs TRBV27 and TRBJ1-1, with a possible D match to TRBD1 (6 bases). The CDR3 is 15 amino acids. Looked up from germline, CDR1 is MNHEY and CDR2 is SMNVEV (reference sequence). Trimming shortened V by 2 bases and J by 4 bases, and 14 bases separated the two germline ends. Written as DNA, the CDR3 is TGTGCCAGCAGTTTAGAGGCTCAAGGGGGCACTGAAGCTTTCTTT. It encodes CASSLEAQGGTEAFF.

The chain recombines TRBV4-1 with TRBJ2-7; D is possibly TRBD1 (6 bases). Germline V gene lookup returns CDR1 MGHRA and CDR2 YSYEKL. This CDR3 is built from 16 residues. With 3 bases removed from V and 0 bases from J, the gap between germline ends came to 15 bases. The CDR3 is CASSQGHGALSYEQYF. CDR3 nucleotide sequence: TGCGCCAGCAGCCAGGGACACGGGGCCCTCTCCTACGAGCAGTACTTC.

The CDR3 DNA reads as TGTGCCAGCAGCTTCGGGGGAGGTGGTGAAGCTTTCTTT. Protein sequence: CASSFGGGGEAFF. The chain recombines TRBV5-4 with TRBJ1-1; perhaps TRBD1 as D (5 bases). The germline V and J ends were trimmed by 2 bases and 7 bases, with 12 bases remaining between them. The CDR3 totals 13 residues. Germline CDR1 is SGHNT and CDR2 is YYREEE (reference sequence).

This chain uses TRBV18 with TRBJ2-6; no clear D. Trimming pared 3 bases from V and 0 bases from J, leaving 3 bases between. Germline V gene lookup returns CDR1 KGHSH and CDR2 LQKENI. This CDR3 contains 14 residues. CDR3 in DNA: TGTGCCAGCTCACCGAGCTCTGGGGCCAACGTCCTGACTTTC. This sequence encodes CASSPSSGANVLTF.

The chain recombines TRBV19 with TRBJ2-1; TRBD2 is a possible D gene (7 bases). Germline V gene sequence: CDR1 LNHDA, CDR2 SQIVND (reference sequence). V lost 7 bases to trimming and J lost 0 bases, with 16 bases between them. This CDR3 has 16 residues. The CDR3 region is CASTPAGAISYNEQFF. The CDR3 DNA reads TGTGCCAGTACTCCGGCGGGGGCCATCTCCTACAATGAGCAGTTCTTC. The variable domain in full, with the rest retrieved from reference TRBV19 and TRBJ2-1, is DGGITQSPKYLFRKEGQNVTLSCEQNLNHDAMYWYRQDPGQGLRLIYYSQIVNDFQKGDIAEGYSVSREKKESFPLTVTSAQKNPTAFYLCASTPAGAISYNEQFFGPGTRLTVL.

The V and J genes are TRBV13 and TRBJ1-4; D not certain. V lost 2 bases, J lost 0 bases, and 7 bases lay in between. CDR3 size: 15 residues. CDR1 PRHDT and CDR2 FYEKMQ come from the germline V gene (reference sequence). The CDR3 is CASSLSPATNEKLFF. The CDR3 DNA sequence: TGTGCCAGCAGCTTATCCCCGGCAACTAATGAAAAACTGTTTTTT.

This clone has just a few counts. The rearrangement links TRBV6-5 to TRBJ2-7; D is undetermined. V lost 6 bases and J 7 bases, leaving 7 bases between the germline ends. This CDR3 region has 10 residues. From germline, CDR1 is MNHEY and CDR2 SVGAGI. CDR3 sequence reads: CASSKREQYV. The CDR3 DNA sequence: TGTGCCAGCAGCAAAAGGGAGCAGTACGTC.

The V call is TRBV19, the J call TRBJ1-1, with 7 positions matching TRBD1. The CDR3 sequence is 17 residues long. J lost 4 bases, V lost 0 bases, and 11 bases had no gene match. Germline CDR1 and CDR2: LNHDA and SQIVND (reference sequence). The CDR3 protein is CASSIDRDRRAGTEAFF. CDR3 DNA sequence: TGTGCCAGTAGTATAGACCGGGACAGACGGGCCGGCACTGAAGCTTTCTTT.

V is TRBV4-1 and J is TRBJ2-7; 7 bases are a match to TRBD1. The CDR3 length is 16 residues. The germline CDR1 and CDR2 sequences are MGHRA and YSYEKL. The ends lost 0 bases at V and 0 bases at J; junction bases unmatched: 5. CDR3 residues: CASSQDLGQSSYEQYV. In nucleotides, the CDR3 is TGCGCCAGCAGCCAAGATTTGGGACAGAGCTCCTACGAGCAGTACGTC.

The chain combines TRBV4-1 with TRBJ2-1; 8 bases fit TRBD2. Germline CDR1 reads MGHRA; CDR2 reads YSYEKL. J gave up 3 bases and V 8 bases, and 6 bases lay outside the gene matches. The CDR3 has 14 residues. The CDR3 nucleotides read TGCGCCAGCGCGGGACTAGGAAACTACAATGAGCAGTTCTTC. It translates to CASAGLGNYNEQFF.